This T cell receptor (beta chain) was captured in a study of T cell responses to AZD1222 COVID-19 vaccine. As for the study in general: Second-dose schedules of about 4 or about 12 weeks were combined. Study-wide findings and caveats: Two AZD1222 doses significantly raised spike-specific TCR breadth and depth over controls.

Comment on this clone: Its specificity is not known.

Germline trimming cut 3 bases from V and 4 bases from J; bases unmatched to any gene: 0. The CDR3 contains 14 residues. The germline V gene encodes CDR1 SGDLS and CDR2 YYNGEE. Using immunoSEQ multiplex PCR, the repertoire was profiled, and TCRdb retains in-frame clones only, with some absent. Altogether over 150,000 clones are present, more than 90% being singletons, with the ten largest covering about 1.6%. The clonotype was recovered from an adult in good health. The input for sequencing was peripheral blood, taken on day 0 of AZD1222 vaccination. This chain uses TRBV9 with TRBJ1-6; TRBD1 matches 8 bases. The chain's CDR3 is CASSGTGYNSPLHF. The CDR3 region has the DNA TGTGCCAGCAGCGGGACAGGGTATAATTCACCCCTCCACTTT.